The 30 T cell receptor beta chains reported below all come from one sample, sequenced in a study of vaccination effects on CD4 cells after COVID-19. This table comes from immunoSEQ multiplex PCR, and its TCRdb copy is limited to in-frame clones, with some not included. The sample holds fewer than 60,000 clones, 75% to 85% seen once. ViraFEST expansion of antigen-specific CD4+ T cells with viral peptide pools preceded sequencing. Culturing for ten to eleven days preceded CD4+ T cell isolation. By PCR, the person was confirmed to have had SARS-CoV-2 infection between March and December 2020. Their antigens remain unidentified. The sample here was CD4+ T cells from PBMCs cultured with HIV peptides, taken before COVID-19 vaccination. The subset denotes: HIV-1 Nef peptide pool negative control/reference culture. The origin of the receptors is a human donor who had a prior SARS-CoV-2 infection.

This chain links TRBV18 with TRBJ2-7; 14 bases are shared with TRBD2. Germline trimming cut 5 bases from V and 5 bases from J; bases unmatched to any gene: 5. This CDR3 contains 15 residues. CDR1 is KGHSH, CDR2 LQKENI, per germline. CDR3 region: CASSFRTSGRNEQYF. As DNA, the CDR3 is TGTGCCAGCTCATTTCGGACTAGCGGGAGGAACGAGCAGTACTTC.

On this clone: One junction end disagrees with the germline gene, perhaps due to a read error. The chain couples TRBV4-3 to TRBJ1-4, with 8 bases lining up with TRBD1. The CDR3 has 15 amino acids. Per the germline V gene, CDR1 is LGHNA and CDR2 is YSLEER. The CDR3 region has the DNA TGCGCCAGCAGCAAAGATCCGACAGGGGATGAAAAACTGTTTTTT. This codes for CASSKDPTGDEKLFF.

The chain links TRBV11-3 to TRBJ2-3, with D maybe TRBD2 (6 bases). This CDR3 contains 16 residues. The V gene lost 0 bases and the J gene lost 5 bases, with 15 bases spanning the gap. From germline, CDR1 is SGHNT and CDR2 YENEEA. CDR3 amino acids: CASSLDGGVVGDTQYF. DNA for the CDR3: TGTGCCAGCAGCTTAGACGGGGGAGTTGTGGGAGATACGCAGTATTTT.

The chain recombines TRBV3-1 (or the pseudogene TRBV3-2) with TRBJ1-4, with 7 bases fitting TRBD1. The CDR3 runs 15 residues. Germline V lookup: CDR1 LGHDT, CDR2 YNNKEL (reference sequence). V gave up 5 bases and J gave up 6 bases; unmatched junction bases: 9. CDR3 amino acids: CASSDTGVWDEKLFF. Written as DNA, the CDR3 is TGTGCCAGCAGCGACACAGGGGTGTGGGATGAAAAACTGTTTTTT.

J is TRBJ2-7 and V is TRBV11-3; 8 bases are shared with TRBD1. The germline gives CDR1 SGHNT, CDR2 YENEEA. CDR3 length: 15 amino acids. Trimming removed 1 base from V and 0 bases from J; junction bases left unmatched: 2. The CDR3 DNA follows: TGTGCCAGCAGCTTAGGGACAGGGAACTCCTACGAGCAGTACTTC. This gives the protein CASSLGTGNSYEQYF.

This clone was found many times. V is TRBV7-6 and J is TRBJ2-3; 10 positions match TRBD2. Germline V CDR1 and CDR2: SGHVS, FNYEAQ. The CDR3 has 16 amino acids. Germline trimming cut 5 bases from V and 3 bases from J; bases unmatched to any gene: 8. The CDR3 spells CASSRALAGATDTQYF. The CDR3 DNA sequence: TGTGCCAGCAGCCGGGCCCTAGCGGGGGCGACAGATACGCAGTATTTT.

This clone was seen just once. CDR3: CASSFEHGSDEQFF. The CDR3 coding sequence is TGTGCCAGCAGCTTTGAGCATGGGTCCGATGAGCAGTTCTTC. This chain joins TRBV11-3 and TRBJ2-1, with D hard to call. CDR1 SGHNT and CDR2 YENEEA come from the germline V gene. There are 14 residues in the CDR3. V shed 3 bases and J shed 8 bases, with 14 bases lying between them.

The rearrangement uses TRBV11-3 and TRBJ2-1, with D possibly being TRBD2 (7 bases). Germline CDR1 SGHNT, CDR2 YENEEA. The ends were cut back, 1 base at V and 8 bases at J, with 18 bases in the middle. The CDR3 is made up of 16 amino acids. The chain's CDR3 is CASSLVRGGGGDEQFF. CDR3 nucleotide sequence: TGTGCCAGCAGCTTAGTGAGGGGGGGAGGAGGTGATGAGCAGTTCTTC.

This chain joins TRBV12-5 and TRBJ2-1, with 10 bases matching TRBD1. This CDR3 contains 15 residues. Germline lookup yields CDR1 LGHNT and CDR2 FRNRAP. V was clipped by 3 bases and J by 6 bases; unmatched bases: 5. CDR3 loop: CASGFRQGALNEQFF. CDR3 DNA sequence: TGTGCTAGTGGTTTTCGACAGGGGGCGCTCAATGAGCAGTTCTTC. The full variable domain, in which reference TRBV12-5 and TRBJ2-1 provide the parts outside the CDR3, is DARVTQTPRHKVTEMGQEVTMRCQPILGHNTVFWYRQTMMQGLELLAYFRNRAPLDDSGMPKDRFSAEMPDATLATLKIQPSEPRDSAVYFCASGFRQGALNEQFFGPGTRLTVL.

V is TRBV11-3 and J is TRBJ1-2; D remains unclear. Per the germline V gene, CDR1 is SGHNT and CDR2 is YENEEA. V was trimmed by 1 base and J by 3 bases, leaving 9 bases between them. The CDR3 totals 14 residues. The chain's CDR3 is CASSLVSGDYGYTF. In nucleotides, the CDR3 is TGTGCCAGCAGCTTAGTATCCGGGGACTATGGCTACACCTTC.

This clone was recorded once. The chain employs TRBV15 and TRBJ1-3; the D gene is possibly TRBD1 (5 bases). CDR3 length: 15 amino acids. V dropped 5 bases and J dropped 3 bases, with 14 bases sitting between them. The V gene's germline CDR1 is LNHNV and CDR2 YYDKDF (reference sequence). The CDR3 DNA sequence: TGTGCCACCAGCTTAGGTGGGGGAGTTGGAAACACCATATATTTT. This codes for CATSLGGGVGNTIYF.

This chain links TRBV11-2 with TRBJ1-1; D gene unclear. The germline V gene encodes CDR1 SGHAT and CDR2 FQNNGV. The V end was cut by 4 bases, the J end by 7 bases, with 13 bases between. The CDR3 sequence is 13 residues long. The CDR3 DNA reads as TGTGCCAGCAGCTCAGGCGAGGGCCTTGAAGCTTTCTTT. Protein: CASSSGEGLEAFF.

The rearrangement uses TRBV7-2 and TRBJ2-5; 10 bases agree with TRBD2. V was clipped by 1 base and J by 5 bases; unmatched bases: 7. Germline V lookup: CDR1 SGHTA, CDR2 FQGNSA. The length of the CDR3 is 16 residues. The CDR3 spells CASSLVVSGGPETQYF. CDR3 coding DNA: TGTGCCAGCAGCTTAGTGGTTAGCGGGGGGCCCGAGACCCAGTACTTC. The full variable domain, completed using reference TRBV7-2 and TRBJ2-5, is GAGVSQSPSNKVTEKGKDVELRCDPISGHTALYWYRQSLGQGLEFLIYFQGNSAPDKSGLPSDRFSAERTGGSVSTLTIQRTQQEDSAVYLCASSLVVSGGPETQYFGPGTRLLVL.

The chain couples TRBV7-8 to TRBJ2-7; 9 bases align to TRBD2. This CDR3 spans 15 amino acids. After removal of 1 base from V and 3 bases from J, the junction contained 4 bases not matched to a gene. Germline assignment: CDR1 SGHVS and CDR2 FQNEAQ. The CDR3 sequence is CASSLERGAGYEQYF. CDR3 nucleotide sequence: TGTGCCAGCAGCTTAGAGCGGGGGGCTGGCTACGAGCAGTACTTC. The full variable domain, with the rest looked up from reference TRBV7-8 and TRBJ2-7, is GAGVSQSPRYKVAKRGQDVALRCDPISGHVSLFWYQQALGQGPEFLTYFQNEAQLDKSGLPSDRFFAERPEGSVSTLKIQRTQQEDSAVYLCASSLERGAGYEQYFGPGTRLTVT.

The genes are TRBV5-4 and TRBJ2-3, with TRBD1 identical over 8 bases. V shed 0 bases and J 4 bases; nucleotides not matched to a gene: 4. The CDR3 totals 15 residues. CDR1 is SGHNT and CDR2 is YYREEE in the germline V gene (reference sequence). The CDR3 is CASSLGGTGSDTQYF. The CDR3 bases are TGTGCCAGCAGCTTGGGAGGGACAGGATCAGATACGCAGTATTTT. Variable domain in full (rest from reference TRBV5-4 and TRBJ2-3): ETGVTQSPTHLIKTRGQQVTLRCSSQSGHNTVSWYQQALGQGPQFIFQYYREEENGRGNFPPRFSGLQFPNYSSELNVNALELDDSALYLCASSLGGTGSDTQYFGPGTRLTVL.

The chain employs TRBV5-8 and TRBJ2-1; D is uncertain. This CDR3 is built from 15 residues. V was shortened by 4 bases and J by 0 bases, with 11 bases between the two germline ends. Per germline, CDR1 SGHTS and CDR2 YDEGEE. Written as DNA, the CDR3 is TGTGCCAGCAGCCTCAGCCAGAGCTCCTACAATGAGCAGTTCTTC. Its translation: CASSLSQSSYNEQFF.

The chain carries TRBV5-8 and TRBJ2-5; either TRBD1 or TRBD2 may supply D (5 bases each). CDR1 and CDR2 from the germline V gene are SGHTS and YDEGEE. CDR3 length: 17 amino acids. Trimming cost V 0 bases and J 1 base, with 16 bases left between them. CDR3 sequence (DNA): TGTGCCAGCAGCTTGGCCGTGGGGAGTACAGGCCAAGAGACCCAGTACTTC. This translates into CASSLAVGSTGQETQYF.

The chain joins TRBV4-3 to TRBJ2-1; TRBD2 is a possible D gene (5 bases). V lost 2 bases and J lost 4, with 15 bases in between. The CDR3 contains 16 residues. The V gene's germline CDR1 is LGHNA and CDR2 YSLEER. The CDR3 region is CASSQLASRKYNEQFF. The CDR3 bases are TGCGCCAGCAGCCAACTGGCTAGCCGAAAATACAATGAGCAGTTCTTC.

The rearrangement links TRBV3-1 (or the pseudogene TRBV3-2) to TRBJ2-1, with D possibly matching TRBD2 (6 bases). From germline, CDR1 is LGHDT and CDR2 YNNKEL (reference sequence). The CDR3 sequence is 17 residues long. The V end lost 6 bases, the J end lost 5 bases, and 23 bases lay between the germline ends. The CDR3 nucleotides read TGTGCCAGCAGGGCACGGGGGATGGACGGCTACGACAATGAGCAGTTCTTC. It translates to CASRARGMDGYDNEQFF.

This chain links TRBV11-2 with TRBJ2-2; D gene ambiguous. This CDR3 spans 17 amino acids. Per the germline V gene, CDR1 is SGHAT and CDR2 is FQNNGV. The germline V and J ends were trimmed by 2 bases and 0 bases, with 13 bases remaining between them. The CDR3 region is CASSLIYGWPNTGELFF. Here the CDR3 DNA reads TGTGCCAGCAGCTTAATCTACGGGTGGCCGAACACCGGGGAGCTGTTTTTT.

The rearrangement links TRBV5-8 to TRBJ2-2; D is unclear. CDR1 and CDR2 (germline): SGHTS, YDEGEE. This CDR3 has 14 residues. The germline V and J ends were trimmed by 4 bases and 3 bases, with 10 bases remaining between them. CDR3 sequence: CASSPIIDTGELFF. The CDR3 DNA reads TGTGCCAGCAGCCCGATCATCGACACCGGGGAGCTGTTTTTT.

The rearrangement joins TRBV2 to TRBJ2-3; D not resolved. V lost 5 bases, J lost 3 bases, and 9 bases lay in between. Germline V gives CDR1 SNHLY, CDR2 FYNNEI. The CDR3 sequence is 13 residues long. The DNA of the CDR3 is TGTGCCAGCAGTACCTACCCGACAGATACGCAGTATTTT. As protein: CASSTYPTDTQYF. Drawing the rest from reference TRBV2 and TRBJ2-3, the complete variable domain is EPEVTQTPSHQVTQMGQEVILRCVPISNHLYFYWYRQILGQKVEFLVSFYNNEISEKSEIFDDQFSVERPDGSNFTLKIRSTKLEDSAMYFCASSTYPTDTQYFGPGTRLTVL.

This clone was seen a handful of times. The CDR3 coding sequence is TGTGCCAGCAGCTTAGTGTCCGGGGGGGCCCTGAATGAGCAGTTCTTC. Encoded protein: CASSLVSGGALNEQFF. The rearrangement joins TRBV11-3 to TRBJ2-1; TRBD2 matches at 8 bases. Germline-derived CDR1 and CDR2 are SGHNT and YENEEA. Trimming took 1 base from V and 7 from J; bases not matched to a gene: 9. The CDR3 spans 16 residues.

This clone was seen only a few times. This chain joins TRBV6-1 and TRBJ2-2, with TRBD2 as a possible D gene (5 bases). This CDR3 spans 16 amino acids. The V end was cut by 0 bases, the J end by 5 bases, with 13 bases between. Germline V gene sequence: CDR1 MNHNS, CDR2 SASEGT. CDR3 protein: CASSEASYPGTGELFF. CDR3 DNA: TGTGCCAGCAGTGAAGCTTCCTACCCGGGGACCGGGGAGCTGTTTTTT.

This chain links TRBV4-1 with TRBJ1-6, with D possibly being TRBD1 (6 bases). The CDR3 is 17 residues long. V lost 8 bases and J 7 bases, leaving 24 bases between the germline ends. Germline V CDR1 and CDR2: MGHRA, YSYEKL. This CDR3 reads CASGGDYREGANSPLHF. CDR3 nucleotides: TGCGCCAGCGGGGGGGACTACAGGGAAGGAGCGAATTCACCCCTCCACTTT.

This clone appeared a few times. The rearrangement joins TRBV18 to TRBJ2-7, with no clear D. The CDR3 totals 14 residues. The V end was cut by 2 bases, the J end by 2 bases, with 10 bases between. Germline V gene sequence: CDR1 KGHSH, CDR2 LQKENI. The CDR3 region has the DNA TGTGCCAGCTCACCAGAAGCAGGTCCCTACGAGCAGTACTTC. It translates to CASSPEAGPYEQYF.

The chain links TRBV3-1 (or the pseudogene TRBV3-2) to TRBJ2-7; D is unclear. Germline-derived CDR1 and CDR2 are LGHDT and YNNKEL (reference sequence). The CDR3 runs to 15 residues. V dropped 1 base and J dropped 3 bases, with 13 bases sitting between them. CDR3 sequence reads: CASSQGWAARYEQYF. The CDR3 bases are TGTGCCAGCAGCCAAGGGTGGGCAGCCCGCTACGAGCAGTACTTC.

The chain has TRBV2 and TRBJ2-5; D ambiguous. Between the trimmed V and J ends, which lost 4 bases and 4 bases, there was a span of 7 bases. CDR1 is SNHLY and CDR2 is FYNNEI in the germline V gene. This CDR3 contains 12 residues. The CDR3 region is CASSASPETQYF. The CDR3 coding sequence is TGTGCCAGCAGTGCAAGCCCAGAGACCCAGTACTTC.

This rearrangement joins TRBV4-2 to TRBJ2-5; possible D gene TRBD2, 7 bases. The CDR3 extends over 16 amino acids. Trimming took 1 base from V and 2 from J, leaving 14 bases between them. Germline lookup yields CDR1 LGHNA and CDR2 YNFKEQ. The CDR3 reads CASSQVGGPEQETQYF. For the CDR3, the DNA is TGTGCCAGCAGCCAAGTGGGGGGGCCGGAACAAGAGACCCAGTACTTC.

The chain links TRBV13 to TRBJ2-1, with 16 bases that match TRBD2. CDR1 is PRHDT, CDR2 FYEKMQ, per germline (reference sequence). The CDR3 has 15 amino acids. V shed 5 bases and J 8 bases; nucleotides not matched to a gene: 3. The CDR3 sequence is CASSPGLAGGDEQFF. The CDR3 nucleotides are TGTGCCAGCAGCCCGGGACTAGCGGGAGGGGATGAGCAGTTCTTC.